The 31 T cell receptor beta chains listed next were all sequenced from one sample in a study of cytomegalovirus exposure and HLA in healthy donors. The PCR used 60 Vbeta and 13 Jbeta primers. Assay: immunoSEQ multiplex PCR; the TCRdb copy retains only in-frame clones and omits some. Of about 160,000 clones listed, under 75% are singletons. The sequenced material came from PBMCs. The receptors come from a man aged 35 to 55 in good health and CMV-seropositive.

The rearrangement links TRBV19 to TRBJ1-5; 10 bases line up with TRBD1. Germline V CDR1 and CDR2: LNHDA, SQIVND (reference sequence). With 8 bases clipped from V and 9 bases from J, the junction kept 10 bases outside the gene matches. The CDR3 is 14 amino acids. The CDR3 DNA reads TGTGCCAGTCGATCTCCGGGACAGGGGACGCCCCAGCATTTT. This sequence encodes CASRSPGQGTPQHF.

The chain uses TRBV7-8 and TRBJ2-3; D is possibly TRBD2 (5 bases). The CDR3 spans 16 residues. Per the germline V gene, CDR1 is SGHVS and CDR2 is FQNEAQ. Deletions cut 4 bases from V and 1 base from J, with 15 bases between. The CDR3 DNA is TGTGCCAGCAGCTCCCGGGCTAGCAGCGGCACAGATACGCAGTATTTT. Its protein product is CASSSRASSGTDTQYF.

This clone was seen just once. CDR3 protein: CASSVDASGGEQSWANVLTF. CDR3 sequence (DNA): TGTGCCAGCAGCGTAGATGCTAGCGGGGGGGAACAGAGTTGGGCCAACGTCCTGACTTTC. The rearrangement joins TRBV9 to TRBJ2-6; 12 bases agree with TRBD2. This CDR3 contains 20 residues. V was pared by 0 bases and J by 5 bases, with 12 bases of the junction left unmatched. Germline CDR1 reads SGDLS; CDR2 reads YYNGEE.

This clone was detected only a few times. The rearrangement links TRBV9 to TRBJ2-3; the D is unclear. The CDR3 totals 13 residues. The V gene's germline CDR1 is SGDLS and CDR2 YYNGEE. Between the trimmed V and J ends, which lost 0 bases and 7 bases, there was a span of 9 bases. DNA for the CDR3: TGTGCCAGCAGCGTAGGAGGTTTCCATACGCAGTATTTT. It specifies CASSVGGFHTQYF. The entire variable domain, with the rest obtained from reference TRBV9 and TRBJ2-3, is as follows: DSGVTQTPKHLITATGQRVTLRCSPRSGDLSVYWYQQSLDQGLQFLIQYYNGEERAKGNILERFSAQQFPDLHSELNLSSLELGDSALYFCASSVGGFHTQYFGPGTRLTVL.

The rearrangement joins TRBV4-1 to TRBJ1-6, with D unresolved. The CDR3 covers 17 residues. The V end lost 2 bases, the J end lost 14 bases, and 25 bases lay between the germline ends. CDR1 and CDR2 from the germline V gene are MGHRA and YSYEKL. The CDR3 coding sequence is TGCGCCAGCAGCCAATTGGGGAGAGGGCCCCGGCCGGCGGCCCTCCACTTT. This encodes CASSQLGRGPRPAALHF.

This chain uses TRBV4-3 with TRBJ2-5; the match to TRBD1 covers 7 bases. Matching the DNA end better, TRBJ2-7 makes the J call doubtful. The germline V gene has CDR1 LGHNA and CDR2 YSLEER. The CDR3 totals 14 residues. This CDR3 reads CASSQAAGGYEQYF. DNA of the CDR3: TGCGCCAGCAGCCAAGCGGCAGGGGGCTACGAGCAGTACTTC.

This chain uses TRBV27 with TRBJ2-1; no clear D. Germline V gene data show CDR1 as MNHEY and CDR2 as SMNVEV (reference sequence). This CDR3 region has 16 residues. Trimming took off 5 bases at V and 0 bases at J, with 14 bases between the two ends. Here the CDR3 DNA reads TGTGCCAGCAGTCCATTAACAATTGGCTCCTACAATGAGCAGTTCTTC. Protein product: CASSPLTIGSYNEQFF.

This clone has a single count. The gene calls are TRBV5-5 and TRBJ1-5; 10 bases match TRBD1. CDR1 is SGHKS, CDR2 YYEKEE, per germline (reference sequence). This CDR3 contains 15 residues. The V segment lost 4 bases and the J segment 5 bases; nucleotides outside the gene matches: 6. The CDR3 reads CASSPSTGGHQPQHF. DNA of the CDR3: TGTGCCAGCAGCCCCTCGACAGGGGGCCATCAGCCCCAGCATTTT.

The chain couples TRBV7-9 to TRBJ1-4; 12 nucleotides align to TRBD1. Germline-derived CDR1 and CDR2 are SEHNR and FQNEAQ (reference sequence). The CDR3 extends over 16 amino acids. Trimming cost V 5 bases and J 7 bases; bases outside gene matches: 8. For the CDR3, the DNA is TGTGCCAGCAGCCCCCGGGACAGGGGGCTGAGTGAAAAACTGTTTTTT. It yields the protein CASSPRDRGLSEKLFF.

This clone has just one count. This chain links TRBV27 with TRBJ2-7; 8 bases are shared with TRBD2. The V gene end was trimmed by 8 bases and the J gene end by 4 bases; junction bases not matched to a gene: 19. The germline CDR1 and CDR2 sequences are MNHEY and SMNVEV (reference sequence). The CDR3 sequence is 17 residues long. Here the CDR3 DNA reads TGTGCCAGCGCGAGGCACCCGACTGCTAGCGGGTCTTACGAGCAGTACTTC. Translated: CASARHPTASGSYEQYF.

This clone appeared a single time. This sample includes further DNA sequences coding for the same CDR3. This rearrangement joins TRBV11-1 to TRBJ1-6; 7 nucleotides line up with TRBD1. Unmatched junction bases numbered 3, after V lost 5 bases and J lost 5 bases. Germline CDR1 SGHAT, CDR2 FQDESV (reference sequence). The CDR3 length is 14 residues. CDR3 nucleotides: TGTGCCAGCAGCCTCAGGGGGAATAATTCACCCCTCCACTTT. This sequence encodes CASSLRGNNSPLHF.

The chain couples TRBV5-1 to TRBJ1-1, with 8 positions matching TRBD1. Germline V gene lookup returns CDR1 SGHRS and CDR2 YFSETQ. CDR3 size: 13 residues. Unmatched junction bases numbered 4, after V lost 5 bases and J lost 4 bases. In DNA form, the CDR3 reads TGCGCCAGCAGTGAACAGGGGGGCACTGAAGCTTTCTTT. It translates to CASSEQGGTEAFF.

The CDR3 sequence is CASSRDRAGNTEAFF. The CDR3 DNA is TGTGCCAGTAGCCGAGACAGGGCGGGGAACACTGAAGCTTTCTTT. This sequence joins TRBV19 and TRBJ1-1; 7 bases map to TRBD1. From germline, CDR1 is LNHDA and CDR2 SQIVND (reference sequence). With V trimmed by 6 bases and J by 1 base, 8 bases remained unmatched. CDR3 length: 15 residues.

This clone showed up just a few times. V usage is TRBV4-3 and J usage is TRBJ1-1, with 7 bases aligning to TRBD1. V lost 1 base, J lost 0 bases, and 2 bases stayed unmatched. The CDR3 is made up of 15 amino acids. Germline V gene lookup returns CDR1 LGHNA and CDR2 YSLEER. Written as DNA, the CDR3 is TGCGCCAGCAGCCAAGGTGACAGGGTGAACACTGAAGCTTTCTTT. This encodes CASSQGDRVNTEAFF.

The chain links TRBV11-2 to TRBJ2-5; D is perhaps TRBD1 (5 bases). The DNA end favors TRBJ2-7, so the J call may be wrong. The CDR3 has 15 amino acids. Germline V gene sequence: CDR1 SGHAT, CDR2 FQNNGV. The CDR3 DNA is TGTGCCAGCAGCCGATCCAGGGAAACCTCCTACGAGCAGTACTTC. It encodes CASSRSRETSYEQYF.

V and J are TRBV29-1 and TRBJ2-7, with 7 bases matching TRBD1. Germline CDR1 SQVTM, CDR2 ANQGSEA. This CDR3 region has 13 residues. V shed 7 bases, J shed 1 base, and the junction held 7 bases outside the gene matches. The CDR3 bases are TGCAGCGCTCGAGGGGGCGATTCCTACGAGCAGTACTTC. This encodes CSARGGDSYEQYF.

This clone was counted a few times. Other nucleotide sequences in the sample specify the same CDR3. J is TRBJ2-7 and V is TRBV11-2; D not resolved. This CDR3 has 15 amino acids. CDR1 and CDR2 from the germline V gene are SGHAT and FQNNGV. V was shortened by 5 bases and J by 4 bases, with 18 bases between the two germline ends. In nucleotides, the CDR3 is TGTGCCAGCAGCCCCTTCGGTGGAGCGAGGTACGAGCAGTACTTC. Residues: CASSPFGGARYEQYF.

This clone has more than one count but fewer than ten. This chain connects TRBV2 to TRBJ1-5; weak D call: TRBD1 (6 bases). V lost 7 bases to trimming and J lost 1 base, with 14 bases between them. Germline CDR1 and CDR2: SNHLY and FYNNEI. This CDR3 region has 15 residues. The CDR3 here is CASTSGAESNQPQHF. CDR3 DNA: TGTGCCAGCACCTCAGGGGCGGAAAGCAATCAGCCCCAGCATTTT.

The J gene is TRBJ1-1, the V gene TRBV5-4; D not certain. Per the germline V gene, CDR1 is SGHNT and CDR2 is YYREEE (reference sequence). This CDR3 spans 14 amino acids. V shed 1 base and J shed 5 bases, with 12 bases lying between them. The CDR3: CASSLPGGGTEAFF. CDR3 sequence (DNA): TGTGCCAGCAGCTTGCCAGGTGGAGGGACTGAAGCTTTCTTT.

V and J are TRBV25-1 and TRBJ1-5, with TRBD1 matching 9 bases. The trim removed 6 bases at V and 7 bases at J, leaving 4 bases unmatched. The CDR3 covers 13 residues. Germline lookup yields CDR1 MGHDK and CDR2 SYGVNS. CDR3 nucleotide sequence: TGTGCCAGCAGACAGGGGGCAGGACAGCCCCAGCATTTT. Amino acid sequence: CASRQGAGQPQHF.

In regard to this clone: Other DNA sequences in the sample encode the same CDR3. V is TRBV29-1 and J is TRBJ1-2; D uncertain. Deletions cut 2 bases from V and 8 bases from J, with 9 bases between. The germline gives CDR1 SQVTM, CDR2 ANQGSEA. The CDR3 contains 11 residues. This chain's CDR3 is CSVELAGGYTF. The DNA of the CDR3 is TGCAGCGTTGAACTGGCGGGCGGCTACACCTTC.

This rearrangement joins TRBV5-6 to TRBJ2-3; 8 bases are a match to TRBD2. Losses at the gene ends were 1 base for V and 8 bases for J; bases not matched to a gene: 6. The CDR3 consists of 14 residues. Germline-derived CDR1 and CDR2 are SGHDT and YYEEEE. The CDR3: CASSLLRGEGTQYF. CDR3 bases: TGTGCCAGCAGCTTGTTGCGGGGGGAAGGTACGCAGTATTTT.

This clone was picked up a small number of times. The rearrangement uses TRBV6-5 and TRBJ2-1; possibly TRBD2 for D (5 bases). The germline V and J ends were trimmed by 8 bases and 8 bases, with 16 bases remaining between them. Looked up from germline, CDR1 is MNHEY and CDR2 is SVGAGI. CDR3 size: 13 residues. CDR3 nucleotide sequence: TGTGCCAGCGGAAAGCGGCTAGGCGATGAGCAGTTCTTC. It codes for CASGKRLGDEQFF.

The chain combines TRBV6-5 with TRBJ1-1, with D possibly TRBD1 on 5 matching bases. CDR3 length: 13 residues. V lost 5 bases and J 3 bases, leaving 10 bases between the germline ends. Germline loops: CDR1 MNHEY, CDR2 SVGAGI. The CDR3 DNA sequence: TGTGCCAGCAGTAAGAGACAGCACACTGAAGCTTTCTTT. It is translated as CASSKRQHTEAFF.

The V gene is TRBV5-1, the J gene TRBJ2-2, with D perhaps matching TRBD1 (6 bases). The CDR3 is made up of 16 amino acids. Germline CDR1 reads SGHRS; CDR2 reads YFSETQ. V lost 1 base to trimming and J lost 0 bases, with 10 bases between them. Here the CDR3 DNA reads TGCGCCAGCAGCTTGTGGACAGCGGCGAACACCGGGGAGCTGTTTTTT. Its translation: CASSLWTAANTGELFF.

This clone was counted once. The chain uses TRBV6-6 and TRBJ2-7, with TRBD2 matching over 9 bases. CDR3 length: 15 residues. V was clipped by 4 bases and J by 8 bases; unmatched bases: 12. Germline V gene lookup returns CDR1 MNHNY and CDR2 SVGAGI (reference sequence). CDR3 residues: CASSSLAGAEYKQYF. The CDR3 DNA reads as TGTGCCAGCAGTTCCTTAGCGGGGGCGGAGTATAAGCAGTACTTC.

The CDR3 spells CASRKVERTEAFF. In nucleotides, the CDR3 is TGTGCCAGTAGAAAGGTGGAGCGCACTGAAGCTTTCTTT. The J gene is TRBJ1-1, the V gene TRBV19; D gene uncertain. The CDR3 loop spans 13 amino acids. V lost 6 bases and J lost 4, with 12 bases in between. CDR1 and CDR2 from the germline V gene are LNHDA and SQIVND (reference sequence). The complete variable domain, with remaining parts taken from reference TRBV19 and TRBJ1-1, reads DGGITQSPKYLFRKEGQNVTLSCEQNLNHDAMYWYRQDPGQGLRLIYYSQIVNDFQKGDIAEGYSVSREKKESFPLTVTSAQKNPTAFYLCASRKVERTEAFFGQGTRLTVV.

The V call is TRBV7-6, the J call TRBJ1-5, with a weak D call TRBD1 (6 bases). The CDR3 has 18 amino acids. Between the trimmed V and J ends, which lost 2 bases and 0 bases, there was a span of 17 bases. CDR1 is SGHVS and CDR2 is FNYEAQ in the germline V gene. The CDR3 is CASSLKSAGALSNQPQHF. CDR3 sequence (DNA): TGTGCCAGCAGCTTAAAGTCGGCAGGGGCTCTTAGCAATCAGCCCCAGCATTTT.

V usage is TRBV19 and J usage is TRBJ1-1; D perhaps matches TRBD1 (5 bases). Germline CDR1 LNHDA, CDR2 SQIVND (reference sequence). Trimming took off 5 bases at V and 1 base at J, with 14 bases between the two ends. There are 15 residues in the CDR3. The CDR3 nucleotides read TGTGCCAGTAGTGCTGGAGGGGTGGGGAACACTGAAGCTTTCTTT. This sequence encodes CASSAGGVGNTEAFF.

As regards this clone: At one end, the junction sequence differs from germline, possibly due to a read error. This chain links TRBV7-7 with TRBJ1-3, with 10 bases that match TRBD1. CDR3 size: 15 residues. From germline, CDR1 is SSHAT and CDR2 FNYEAQ (reference sequence). Here the CDR3 reads CASSRDRGAGNTIYF. CDR3 sequence (DNA): TGTGCTAGCAGCCGGGACAGGGGAGCCGGAAACACCATATATTTT.

This clone was counted between two and nine times. The chain links TRBV7-9 to TRBJ1-3, with a tentative D call TRBD1 (5 bases). Trimming stripped 6 bases from V and 5 bases from J, with 17 bases between. The CDR3 spans 15 residues. Germline V gene data show CDR1 as SEHNR and CDR2 as FQNEAQ (reference sequence). The CDR3 sequence is CASRWTQIERNTIYF. The CDR3 coding sequence is TGTGCCAGCAGGTGGACACAGATTGAGAGAAACACCATATATTTT.